These 24 T cell receptor beta chains originate from one sample sequenced in a study of shared T cell receptors in the human thymus (dated by TCRdb to the early 2020s). Receptor libraries were prepared by the immunoSEQ multiplex PCR assay. TCRdb took over this immuneACCESS table, retaining in-frame rearrangements with V and J assigned. Such tables are incomplete; in checked studies, under half of the missing clones stem from an unresolved V gene, and the remainder is unexplained. The sample table contains just under 550,000 clones; only one count was recorded for about four fifths of them. Approximately 0.013% of the sample is in the top ten clones. These data are also associated with another study on human thymus T cells.

The sequenced sample was thymocytes. The receptors stem from a boy in the first two years of life with a congenital heart defect. Donor details come from another sample of the same person, matched by shared clones.

This chain links TRBV5-4 with TRBJ2-7; 7 positions agree with TRBD2. The CDR3 has 15 residues. The V and J ends lost 4 bases and 2 bases, in that order; junction bases with no gene match: 9. In germline, CDR1 is SGHNT, CDR2 YYREEE (reference sequence). CDR3 loop: CASSGRSGPTYEQYF. As DNA, the CDR3 is TGTGCCAGCAGCGGGCGTAGCGGGCCAACCTACGAGCAGTACTTC.

The chain combines TRBV5-1 with TRBJ1-4; 8 bases are shared with TRBD1. J gave up 7 bases and V 2 bases, and 4 bases lay outside the gene matches. CDR1 SGHRS and CDR2 YFSETQ come from the germline V gene. The CDR3 is 14 amino acids. CDR3: CASSFRQGSEKLFF. In DNA, the CDR3 is TGCGCCAGCAGCTTCCGACAGGGGAGTGAAAAACTGTTTTTT.

The chain links TRBV5-1 to TRBJ2-1; TRBD2 aligns across 10 bases. CDR1 is SGHRS and CDR2 is YFSETQ in the germline V gene. V dropped 1 base and J dropped 4; count of bases not matched to a gene: 11. The CDR3 runs 18 residues. For the CDR3, the DNA is TGCGCCAGCAGCTTGAGGGGGACTAGCGAGGGGTTATACAATGAGCAGTTCTTC. Translating gives CASSLRGTSEGLYNEQFF.

The genes are TRBV4-1 and TRBJ2-7, with D hard to call. Germline V gene sequence: CDR1 MGHRA, CDR2 YSYEKL. Trimming removed 4 bases at V and 2 bases at J, with 12 bases between. The CDR3 is made up of 14 amino acids. The CDR3 reads CASSPAVSAYEQYF. Here the CDR3 DNA reads TGCGCCAGCAGCCCGGCGGTGAGCGCCTACGAGCAGTACTTC.

This clone was detected a few times. The V gene is TRBV7-9, the J gene TRBJ1-2, with a tentative D call TRBD1 (6 bases). Germline V lookup: CDR1 SEHNR, CDR2 FQNEAQ (reference sequence). This CDR3 is built from 12 residues. Trimming took 2 bases from V and 12 from J, leaving 13 bases between them. CDR3: CASSLPGQTNTF. CDR3 nucleotides: TGTGCCAGCAGCTTACCCGGACAGACCAACACCTTC. The complete variable domain, with remaining parts taken from reference TRBV7-9 and TRBJ1-2, reads DTGVSQNPRHKITKRGQNVTFRCDPISEHNRLYWYRQTLGQGPEFLTYFQNEAQLEKSRLLSDRFSAERPKGSFSTLEIQRTEQGDSAMYLCASSLPGQTNTFGSGTRLTVV.

The chain links TRBV7-9 to TRBJ2-1; the D gene is possibly TRBD1 (6 bases). This CDR3 region has 15 residues. Germline V gene sequence: CDR1 SEHNR, CDR2 FQNEAQ (reference sequence). V shed 1 base and J shed 5 bases, with 12 bases lying between them. The CDR3 reads CASSLGTGMDNEQFF. The CDR3 coding sequence is TGTGCCAGCAGCTTAGGTACAGGGATGGACAATGAGCAGTTCTTC.

The rearrangement links TRBV2 to TRBJ2-2, with 7 bases aligning to TRBD2. The CDR3 length is 16 residues. J gave up 0 bases and V 4 bases, and 5 bases lay outside the gene matches. Germline V lookup: CDR1 SNHLY, CDR2 FYNNEI. The CDR3 DNA reads as TGTGCCAGCAGTGGACGGGCGGGAGCGAACACCGGGGAGCTGTTTTTT. It translates to CASSGRAGANTGELFF. The whole variable domain, remainder taken from reference TRBV2 and TRBJ2-2, is EPEVTQTPSHQVTQMGQEVILRCVPISNHLYFYWYRQILGQKVEFLVSFYNNEISEKSEIFDDQFSVERPDGSNFTLKIRSTKLEDSAMYFCASSGRAGANTGELFFGEGSRLTVL.

Details on this clone: Other nucleotide sequences from this sample produce the same CDR3. CDR3 sequence reads: CASSPRETQYF. In DNA, the CDR3 is TGTGCCAGCTCACCTCGAGAGACCCAGTACTTC. This chain links TRBV18 with TRBJ2-5; D remains unclear. There are 11 residues in the CDR3. Germline V gives CDR1 KGHSH, CDR2 LQKENI. V lost 3 bases and J 4 bases, leaving 3 bases between the germline ends.

This clone has only a few counts. The chain joins TRBV27 to TRBJ1-1; TRBD1 aligns across 8 bases. The CDR3 runs to 16 residues. Trimming cost V 4 bases and J 2 bases; bases outside gene matches: 9. Germline assignment: CDR1 MNHEY and CDR2 SMNVEV (reference sequence). The CDR3 DNA reads as TGTGCCAGCAGTTCGACAGGGGCTAGCGAAAACACTGAAGCTTTCTTT. Its protein is CASSSTGASENTEAFF.

This clone appeared once. The chain couples TRBV6-1 to TRBJ1-5, with D uncertain. V was trimmed by 4 bases and J by 0 bases, leaving 7 bases between them. The germline V gene encodes CDR1 MNHNS and CDR2 SASEGT. This CDR3 comprises 14 residues. CDR3 coding DNA: TGTGCCAGCAGTGCCGTTTATAGCAATCAGCCCCAGCATTTT. This codes for CASSAVYSNQPQHF.

The CDR3 coding sequence is TGTGCCAGCCGCCCGGAAGGGGATAACACCGGGGAGCTGTTTTTT. Translating it yields CASRPEGDNTGELFF. The V gene is TRBV27, the J gene TRBJ2-2; tentative D call: TRBD1 (5 bases). There are 15 residues in the CDR3. V was shortened by 8 bases and J by 2 bases, with 15 bases between the two germline ends. Per germline, CDR1 MNHEY and CDR2 SMNVEV (reference sequence).

This clone was picked up one time. The V and J genes are TRBV7-2 and TRBJ2-7; the match to TRBD2 covers 7 bases. Germline CDR1 reads SGHTA; CDR2 reads FQGNSA. The V segment lost 2 bases and the J segment 2 bases; nucleotides outside the gene matches: 9. The CDR3 runs 16 residues. The CDR3 DNA sequence: TGTGCCAGCAGCTTAACTAGACTAGCTGGGGCCTACGAGCAGTACTTC. Its protein is CASSLTRLAGAYEQYF.

The chain carries TRBV7-9 and TRBJ1-3; D might be TRBD1 (5 bases). Deletions cut 4 bases from V and 1 base from J, with 23 bases between. CDR1 and CDR2 from the germline V gene are SEHNR and FQNEAQ (reference sequence). The CDR3 is 19 residues long. CDR3 coding DNA: TGTGCCAGCAGCTCACTATACCGGGACTCAAACCCTTCTGGAAACACCATATATTTT. Translating it yields CASSSLYRDSNPSGNTIYF.

The chain is built from TRBV4-2 and TRBJ2-1; D might be TRBD2 (6 bases). Germline assignment: CDR1 LGHNA and CDR2 YNFKEQ. V shed 3 bases and J shed 9 bases, with 24 bases lying between them. The CDR3 totals 17 residues. The CDR3 bases are TGTGCCAGCAGCCAGACAAGGGAGGCCATAACCAGGACTGAGCAGTTCTTC. It encodes CASSQTREAITRTEQFF.

This rearrangement joins TRBV12-5 to TRBJ2-7; 13 bases map to TRBD2. The CDR3 contains 18 residues. The J segment lost 9 bases and the V segment lost 6 bases, leaving 20 bases of the junction unmatched. The V gene's germline CDR1 is LGHNT and CDR2 FRNRAP. In DNA, the CDR3 is TGTGCTAGTGGACCACCACGGACAGCTCCGGGACTAGCGGGACGGCAGTACTTC. It yields the protein CASGPPRTAPGLAGRQYF.

This chain connects TRBV27 to TRBJ1-5; D might be TRBD1 (5 bases). This CDR3 spans 14 amino acids. V lost 5 bases and J lost 2, with 10 bases in between. Per the germline V gene, CDR1 is MNHEY and CDR2 is SMNVEV (reference sequence). In nucleotides, the CDR3 is TGTGCCAGCAGTCCCCTGACAGGCAATCAGCCCCAGCATTTT. It encodes CASSPLTGNQPQHF.

The chain uses TRBV11-2 and TRBJ1-2; tentatively, D is TRBD1 (5 bases). V lost 1 base, J lost 3 bases, and 15 bases lay in between. Germline CDR1 reads SGHAT; CDR2 reads FQNNGV. CDR3 length: 16 amino acids. Here the CDR3 DNA reads TGTGCCAGCAGCTTAGGACAAAACAGGCATCACTATGGCTACACCTTC. Its protein is CASSLGQNRHHYGYTF. The complete variable domain, with remaining parts taken from reference TRBV11-2 and TRBJ1-2, reads EAGVAQSPRYKIIEKRQSVAFWCNPISGHATLYWYQQILGQGPKLLIQFQNNGVVDDSQLPKDRFSAERLKGVDSTLKIQPAKLEDSAVYLCASSLGQNRHHYGYTFGSGTRLTVV.

This chain's CDR3 is CASLRGRGREKLFF. CDR3 sequence (DNA): TGTGCCAGCCTACGGGGCAGGGGCCGTGAAAAACTGTTTTTT. The gene calls are TRBV28 and TRBJ1-4, with D maybe TRBD1 (6 bases). V lost 8 bases, J lost 7 bases, and 17 bases lay in between. This CDR3 comprises 14 residues. Germline lookup yields CDR1 MDHEN and CDR2 SYDVKM.

The DNA for the CDR3 is TGTGCCAGCAGCGGAGCCGGGGTCGGAGGGGGGGGCGATACGCAGTATTTT. Its translation is CASSGAGVGGGGDTQYF. This chain links TRBV4-2 with TRBJ2-3; the D gene is possibly TRBD2 (7 bases). Looked up from germline, CDR1 is LGHNA and CDR2 is YNFKEQ. Trimming shortened V by 5 bases and J by 6 bases, and 24 bases separated the two germline ends. The CDR3 extends over 17 amino acids.

CDR3 DNA sequence: TGCAGCGTTGGGAGGGCGAGCGATTTGGGCGATGAGCAGTTCTTC. This gives the protein CSVGRASDLGDEQFF. The rearrangement uses TRBV29-1 and TRBJ2-1; TRBD2 might be the D (6 bases). Trimming removed 4 bases at V and 8 bases at J, with 21 bases between. The CDR3 covers 15 residues. The germline V gene has CDR1 SQVTM and CDR2 ANQGSEA.

This chain uses TRBV11-3 with TRBJ2-1; D possibly corresponds to TRBD2 (5 bases). V lost 3 bases and J lost 6, with 12 bases in between. Germline V gives CDR1 SGHNT, CDR2 YENEEA. The CDR3 is 14 amino acids. The CDR3 protein is CASSFHSGGNEQFF. In DNA, the CDR3 is TGTGCCAGCAGCTTTCATAGTGGAGGCAATGAGCAGTTCTTC.

CDR3: CASSPPRGGYTF. CDR3 nucleotides: TGTGCCAGCTCACCACCGAGAGGAGGCTACACCTTC. The chain carries TRBV18 and TRBJ1-2; D not certain. Looked up from germline, CDR1 is KGHSH and CDR2 is LQKENI. The ends were cut back, 0 bases at V and 8 bases at J, with 7 bases in the middle. This CDR3 comprises 12 residues.

This chain uses TRBV6-5 with TRBJ1-1; D gene ambiguous. Germline assignment: CDR1 MNHEY and CDR2 SVGAGI. The length of the CDR3 is 14 residues. With 6 bases removed from V and 3 bases from J, the gap between germline ends came to 14 bases. CDR3 nucleotides: TGTGCCAGCAGCCCCGGGTTAACGGACACTGAAGCTTTCTTT. It codes for CASSPGLTDTEAFF.

The V call is TRBV6-1, the J call TRBJ2-5, with TRBD1 matching 8 bases. Unmatched junction bases numbered 10, after V lost 5 bases and J lost 5 bases. The CDR3 is made up of 15 amino acids. From germline, CDR1 is MNHNS and CDR2 SASEGT. The CDR3 nucleotides read TGTGCCAGCAGTACACCACAGGGGGTCCAGGAGACCCAGTACTTC. Translated: CASSTPQGVQETQYF.